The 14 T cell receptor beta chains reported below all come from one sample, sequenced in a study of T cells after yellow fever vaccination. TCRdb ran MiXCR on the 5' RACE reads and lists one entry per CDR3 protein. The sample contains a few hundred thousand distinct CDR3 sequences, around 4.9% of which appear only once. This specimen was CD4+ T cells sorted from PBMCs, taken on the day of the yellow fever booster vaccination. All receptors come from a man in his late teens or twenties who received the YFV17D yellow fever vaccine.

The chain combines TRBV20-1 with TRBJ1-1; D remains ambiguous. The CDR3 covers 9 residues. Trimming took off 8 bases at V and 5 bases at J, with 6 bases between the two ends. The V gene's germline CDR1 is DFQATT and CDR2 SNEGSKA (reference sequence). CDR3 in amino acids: CSPTTEAFF. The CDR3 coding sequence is TGCAGTCCAACTACTGAAGCTTTCTTT.

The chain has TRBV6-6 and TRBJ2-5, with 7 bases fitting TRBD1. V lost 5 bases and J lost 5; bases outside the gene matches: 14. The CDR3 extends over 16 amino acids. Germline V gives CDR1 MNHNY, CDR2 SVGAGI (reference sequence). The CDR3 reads CASSATTGIGGETQYF. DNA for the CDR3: TGTGCCAGCAGTGCCACGACAGGGATTGGCGGCGAGACCCAGTACTTC.

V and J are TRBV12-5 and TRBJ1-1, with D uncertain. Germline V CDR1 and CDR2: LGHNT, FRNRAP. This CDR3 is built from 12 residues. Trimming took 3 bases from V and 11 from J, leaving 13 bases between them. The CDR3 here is CASGFTAQGAFF. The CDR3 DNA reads TGTGCTAGTGGTTTTACGGCCCAAGGGGCTTTCTTT.

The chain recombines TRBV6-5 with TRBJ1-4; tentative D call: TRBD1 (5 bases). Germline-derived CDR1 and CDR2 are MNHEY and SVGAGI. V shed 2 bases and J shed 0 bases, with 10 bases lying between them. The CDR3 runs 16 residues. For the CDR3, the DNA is TGTGCCAGCAGTTACCAGGGCCCTTCAACTAATGAAAAACTGTTTTTT. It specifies CASSYQGPSTNEKLFF.

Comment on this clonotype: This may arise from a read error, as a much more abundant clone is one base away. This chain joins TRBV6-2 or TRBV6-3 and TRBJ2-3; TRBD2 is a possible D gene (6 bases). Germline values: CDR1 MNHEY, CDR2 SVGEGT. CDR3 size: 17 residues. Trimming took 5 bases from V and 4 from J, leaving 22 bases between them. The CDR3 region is CASSRRLAGSRSDTQYF. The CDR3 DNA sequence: TGTGCCAGCAGTCGTCGACTTGCGGGGTCTCGCTCAGATACGCAGTATTTT.

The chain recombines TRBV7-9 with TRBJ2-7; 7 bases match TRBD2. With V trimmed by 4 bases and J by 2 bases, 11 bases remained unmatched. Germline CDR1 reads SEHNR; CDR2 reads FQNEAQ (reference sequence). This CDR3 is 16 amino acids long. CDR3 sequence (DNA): TGTGCCAGCAGCTCCCCTCGGGGGGATCCTCCCTACGAGCAGTACTTC. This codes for CASSSPRGDPPYEQYF.

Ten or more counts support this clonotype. The CDR3 DNA follows: TGCGCCAGCAGCCCCGCCCCGTTGAGGAACACTGAAGCTTTCTTT. Amino acids: CASSPAPLRNTEAFF. The chain employs TRBV5-1 and TRBJ1-1; D gene uncertain. Trimming left V 4 bases short and J 1 base short, with 14 bases between. Germline values: CDR1 SGHRS, CDR2 YFSETQ. CDR3 size: 15 residues. The full variable domain, completed using reference TRBV5-1 and TRBJ1-1, is KAGVTQTPRYLIKTRGQQVTLSCSPISGHRSVSWYQQTPGQGLQFLFEYFSETQRNKGNFPGRFSGRQFSNSRSEMNVSTLELGDSALYLCASSPAPLRNTEAFFGQGTRLTVV.

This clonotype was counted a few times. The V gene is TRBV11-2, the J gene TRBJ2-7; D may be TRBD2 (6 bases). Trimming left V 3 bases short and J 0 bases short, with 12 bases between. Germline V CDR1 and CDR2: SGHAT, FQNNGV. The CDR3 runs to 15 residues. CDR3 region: CASSFGAGTSYEQYF. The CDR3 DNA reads TGTGCCAGCAGCTTCGGTGCGGGGACCTCCTACGAGCAGTACTTC. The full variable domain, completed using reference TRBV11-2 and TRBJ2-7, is EAGVAQSPRYKIIEKRQSVAFWCNPISGHATLYWYQQILGQGPKLLIQFQNNGVVDDSQLPKDRFSAERLKGVDSTLKIQPAKLEDSAVYLCASSFGAGTSYEQYFGPGTRLTVT.

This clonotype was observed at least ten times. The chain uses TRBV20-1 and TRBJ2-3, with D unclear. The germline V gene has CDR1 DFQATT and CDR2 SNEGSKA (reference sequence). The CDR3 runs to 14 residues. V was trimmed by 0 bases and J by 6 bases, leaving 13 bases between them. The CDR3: CSARDPRATDTQYF. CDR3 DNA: TGCAGTGCTAGAGACCCTCGGGCCACGGATACGCAGTATTTT.

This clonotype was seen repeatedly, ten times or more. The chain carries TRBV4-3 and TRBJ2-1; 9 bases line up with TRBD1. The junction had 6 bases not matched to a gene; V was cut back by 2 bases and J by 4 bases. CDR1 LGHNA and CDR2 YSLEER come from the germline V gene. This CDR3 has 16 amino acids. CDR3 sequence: CASSQSPGQGYNEQFF. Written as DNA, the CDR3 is TGCGCCAGCAGCCAATCCCCGGGACAGGGATACAATGAGCAGTTCTTC.

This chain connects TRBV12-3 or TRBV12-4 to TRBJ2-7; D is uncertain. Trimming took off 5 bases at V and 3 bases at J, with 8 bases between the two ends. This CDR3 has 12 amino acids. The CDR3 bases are TGTGCCAGCAGTCCGTTTAACTACGAGCAGTACTTC. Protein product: CASSPFNYEQYF.

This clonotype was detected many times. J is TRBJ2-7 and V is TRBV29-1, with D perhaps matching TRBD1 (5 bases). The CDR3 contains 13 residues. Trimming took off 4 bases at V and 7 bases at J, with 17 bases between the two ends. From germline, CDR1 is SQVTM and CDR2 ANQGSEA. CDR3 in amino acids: CSVAGNRGGEQYF. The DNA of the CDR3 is TGCAGCGTTGCAGGGAATCGCGGTGGGGAGCAGTACTTC.

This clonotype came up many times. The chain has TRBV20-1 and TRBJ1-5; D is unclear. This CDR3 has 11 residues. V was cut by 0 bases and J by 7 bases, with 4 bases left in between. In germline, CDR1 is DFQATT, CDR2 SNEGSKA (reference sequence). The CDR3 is CSARDGQPQHF. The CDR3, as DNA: TGCAGTGCTAGAGATGGGCAGCCCCAGCATTTT.

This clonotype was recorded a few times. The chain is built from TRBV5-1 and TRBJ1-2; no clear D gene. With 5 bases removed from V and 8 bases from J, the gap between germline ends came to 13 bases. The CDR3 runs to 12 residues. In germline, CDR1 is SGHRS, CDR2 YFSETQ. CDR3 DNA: TGCGCCAGCAGTAAGATCGGGGAGGGCTACACCTTC. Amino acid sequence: CASSKIGEGYTF.